The T cell receptor (beta chain) under discussion was sequenced for a study of T-cell reconstitution after alpha-beta-depleted transplantation in children. As it was prepared, the TCRbeta library received unique molecular identifiers. In TCRdb, the PCR reads were re-called with MiXCR into one record per CDR3 protein. The sample contains 300,000 to 400,000 distinct CDR3 sequences, 13% of which appear only once. The CDR3 is 13 residues long. CDR1 is LGHDT and CDR2 is YNNKEL in the germline V gene (reference sequence). The V end lost 4 bases, the J end lost 3 bases, and 9 bases lay between the germline ends.

The input for sequencing was PBMCs, taken from the stem cell graft. The V call is TRBV3-1, the J call TRBJ1-1; tentative D call: TRBD1 (6 bases). This TCR was sampled from a human donor who donated a stem cell graft to a child with Fanconi anemia. CDR3 residues: CASSPDRYTEAFF. The CDR3 DNA reads as TGTGCCAGCAGCCCGGACAGATACACTGAAGCTTTCTTT.